Described below is a single T cell receptor beta chain sequence and its context. Its target is not known. The CDR3 is 14 amino acids. In germline, CDR1 is SGHTA, CDR2 FQGTGA. Trimming shortened V by 3 bases and J by 5 bases, and 14 bases separated the two germline ends. This sample was taken from a study of EBV T-cell therapy then PD-1 blockade in nasopharyngeal carcinoma. Generated by immunoSEQ multiplex PCR, the TCRdb table keeps only in-frame clones and is missing some. The sample holds some 19,000 clones, 84% seen once. Specified treatment: AdE1-LMPpoly-expanded autologous EBV-specific T-cell therapy followed by anti-PD-1 nivolumab.

This sequence joins TRBV7-3 and TRBJ2-7; D unclear. The source material was CD8+ T cells from blood, sampled around day 34 from a patient whose treatment included autologous EBV-specific T cells and nivolumab. The TCR comes from a man between 35 and 55 years old with nasopharyngeal carcinoma. CDR3 bases: TGTGCCAGCAGCTTCAGGACCCCAAAGGACGAGCAGTACTTC. It is translated as CASSFRTPKDEQYF.